This paragraph covers one T cell receptor (beta chain) sequence. Assay used: immunoSEQ multiplex PCR; TCRdb lists only in-frame clones, some missing. The table records some 130,000 clones, about 90% of them present only once. With 6 bases removed from V and 1 base from J, the gap between germline ends came to 13 bases. The CDR3 length is 15 residues. Germline CDR1 SGHVS, CDR2 FQNEAQ. The data originate from a study of T cell responses to AZD1222 COVID-19 vaccine. The sequence was obtained from an adult in good health. Sequences were derived from peripheral blood, sampled on day 0 of AZD1222 vaccination. The rearrangement joins TRBV7-8 to TRBJ1-5; D is unresolved. The CDR3 reads CASSSAGSSNQPQHF. CDR3 nucleotides: TGTGCCAGCAGTTCAGCCGGTTCGAGCAATCAGCCCCAGCATTTT.